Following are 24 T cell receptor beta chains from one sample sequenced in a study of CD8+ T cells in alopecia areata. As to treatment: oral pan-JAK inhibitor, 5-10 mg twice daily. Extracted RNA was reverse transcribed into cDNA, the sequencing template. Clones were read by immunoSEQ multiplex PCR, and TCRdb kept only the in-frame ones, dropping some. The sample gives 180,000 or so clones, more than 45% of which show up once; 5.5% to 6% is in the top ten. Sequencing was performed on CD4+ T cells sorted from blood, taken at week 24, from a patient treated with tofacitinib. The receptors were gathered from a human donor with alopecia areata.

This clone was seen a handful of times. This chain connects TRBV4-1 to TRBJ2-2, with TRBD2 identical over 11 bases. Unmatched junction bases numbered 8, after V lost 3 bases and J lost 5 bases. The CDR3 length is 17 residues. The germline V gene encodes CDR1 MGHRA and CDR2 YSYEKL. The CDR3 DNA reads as TGCGCCAGCAGCCAGTATAGCGGGAGGGCCTGGACCGGGGAGCTGTTTTTT. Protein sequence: CASSQYSGRAWTGELFF.

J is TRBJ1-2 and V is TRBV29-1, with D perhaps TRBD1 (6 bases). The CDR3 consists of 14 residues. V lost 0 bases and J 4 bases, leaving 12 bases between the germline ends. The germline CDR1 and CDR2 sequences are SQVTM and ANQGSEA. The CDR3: CSVEEGQDSYGYTF. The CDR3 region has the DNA TGCAGCGTTGAAGAGGGACAAGATTCCTATGGCTACACCTTC.

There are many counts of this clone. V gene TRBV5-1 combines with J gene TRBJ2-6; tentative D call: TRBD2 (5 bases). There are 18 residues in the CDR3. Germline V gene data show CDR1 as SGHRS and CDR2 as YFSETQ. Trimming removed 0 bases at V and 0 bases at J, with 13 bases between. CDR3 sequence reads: CASSLGGFGNSGANVLTF. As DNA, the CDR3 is TGCGCCAGCAGCTTGGGAGGGTTTGGGAACTCTGGGGCCAACGTCCTGACTTTC. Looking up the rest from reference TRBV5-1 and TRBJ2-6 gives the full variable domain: KAGVTQTPRYLIKTRGQQVTLSCSPISGHRSVSWYQQTPGQGLQFLFEYFSETQRNKGNFPGRFSGRQFSNSRSEMNVSTLELGDSALYLCASSLGGFGNSGANVLTFGAGSRLTVL.

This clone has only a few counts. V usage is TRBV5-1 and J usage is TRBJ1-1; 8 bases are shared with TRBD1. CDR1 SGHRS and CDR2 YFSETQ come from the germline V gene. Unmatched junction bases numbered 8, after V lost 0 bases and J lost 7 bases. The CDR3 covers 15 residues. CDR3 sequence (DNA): TGCGCCAGCAGCTTGGGATTTGCAGGGGGCGGTGAAGCTTTCTTT. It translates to CASSLGFAGGGEAFF. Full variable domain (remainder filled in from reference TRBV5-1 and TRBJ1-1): KAGVTQTPRYLIKTRGQQVTLSCSPISGHRSVSWYQQTPGQGLQFLFEYFSETQRNKGNFPGRFSGRQFSNSRSEMNVSTLELGDSALYLCASSLGFAGGGEAFFGQGTRLTVV.

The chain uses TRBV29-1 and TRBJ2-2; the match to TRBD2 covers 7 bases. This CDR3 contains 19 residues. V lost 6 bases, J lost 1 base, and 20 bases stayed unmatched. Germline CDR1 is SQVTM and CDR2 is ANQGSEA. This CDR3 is CSVGIVGKSGKGNTGELFF. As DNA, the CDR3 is TGCAGCGTGGGGATTGTTGGGAAAAGCGGGAAAGGGAACACCGGGGAGCTGTTTTTT.

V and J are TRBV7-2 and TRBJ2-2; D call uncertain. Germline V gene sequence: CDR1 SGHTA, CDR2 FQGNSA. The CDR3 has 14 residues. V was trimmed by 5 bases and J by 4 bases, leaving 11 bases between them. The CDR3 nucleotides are TGTGCCAGCAGCCCGATTGCATCCACCGGGGAGCTGTTTTTT. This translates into CASSPIASTGELFF.

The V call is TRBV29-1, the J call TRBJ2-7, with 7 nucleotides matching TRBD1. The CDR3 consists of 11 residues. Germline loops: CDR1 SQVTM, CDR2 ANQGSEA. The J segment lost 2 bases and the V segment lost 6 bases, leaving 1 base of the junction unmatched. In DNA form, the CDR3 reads TGCAGCGTGCAGGGGGCCTACGAGCAGTACTTC. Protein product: CSVQGAYEQYF.

Here the CDR3 DNA reads TGTGCTAGTGGTTTGGTACCAGGAGGGACCCAGTACTTC. Protein: CASGLVPGGTQYF. This sequence joins TRBV12-5 and TRBJ2-5; maybe TRBD2 (5 bases). Germline V gives CDR1 LGHNT, CDR2 FRNRAP. Trimming took off 0 bases at V and 7 bases at J, with 9 bases between the two ends. The CDR3 contains 13 residues.

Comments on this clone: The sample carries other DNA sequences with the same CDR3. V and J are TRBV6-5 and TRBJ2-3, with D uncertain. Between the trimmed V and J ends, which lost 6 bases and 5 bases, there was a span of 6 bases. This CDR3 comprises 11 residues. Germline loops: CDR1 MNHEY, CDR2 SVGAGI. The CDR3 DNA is TGTGCCAGCAGAGAAGGAGATACGCAGTATTTT. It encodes CASREGDTQYF.

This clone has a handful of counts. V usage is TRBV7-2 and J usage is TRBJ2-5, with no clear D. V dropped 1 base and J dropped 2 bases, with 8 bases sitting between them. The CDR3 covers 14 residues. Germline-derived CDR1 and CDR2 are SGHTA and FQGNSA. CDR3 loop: CASSLGFVQETQYF. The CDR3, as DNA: TGTGCCAGCAGCTTAGGTTTTGTACAAGAGACCCAGTACTTC.

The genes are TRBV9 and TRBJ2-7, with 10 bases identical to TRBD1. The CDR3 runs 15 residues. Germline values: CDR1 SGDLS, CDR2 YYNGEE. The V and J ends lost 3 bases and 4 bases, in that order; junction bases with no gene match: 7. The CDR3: CASSERQGADYEQYF. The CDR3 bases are TGTGCCAGCAGCGAAAGACAGGGGGCGGATTACGAGCAGTACTTC.

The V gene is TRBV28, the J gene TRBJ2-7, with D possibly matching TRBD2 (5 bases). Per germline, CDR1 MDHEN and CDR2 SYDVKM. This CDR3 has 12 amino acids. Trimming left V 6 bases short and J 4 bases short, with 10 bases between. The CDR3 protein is CASSPEGYEQYF. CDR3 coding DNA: TGTGCCAGCAGCCCCGAGGGTTACGAGCAGTACTTC.

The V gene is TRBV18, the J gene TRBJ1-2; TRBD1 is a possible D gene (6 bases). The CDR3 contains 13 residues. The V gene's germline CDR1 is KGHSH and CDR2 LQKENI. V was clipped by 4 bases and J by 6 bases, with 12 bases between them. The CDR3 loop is CASSLQDSHGYTF. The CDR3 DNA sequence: TGTGCCAGCTCACTCCAGGACAGCCATGGCTACACCTTC.

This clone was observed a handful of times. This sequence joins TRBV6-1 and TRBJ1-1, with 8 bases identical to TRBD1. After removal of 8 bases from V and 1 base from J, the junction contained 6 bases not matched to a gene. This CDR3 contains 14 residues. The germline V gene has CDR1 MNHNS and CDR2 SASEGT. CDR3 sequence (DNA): TGTGCCAGCTCCCGGACAGGGCCGAACACTGAAGCTTTCTTT. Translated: CASSRTGPNTEAFF.

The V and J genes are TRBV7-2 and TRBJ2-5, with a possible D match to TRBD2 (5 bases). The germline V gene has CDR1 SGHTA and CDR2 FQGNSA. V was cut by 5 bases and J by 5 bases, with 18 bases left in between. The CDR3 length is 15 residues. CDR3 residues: CASSPYGELGETQYF. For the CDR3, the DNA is TGTGCCAGCAGCCCGTACGGGGAGTTGGGGGAGACCCAGTACTTC.

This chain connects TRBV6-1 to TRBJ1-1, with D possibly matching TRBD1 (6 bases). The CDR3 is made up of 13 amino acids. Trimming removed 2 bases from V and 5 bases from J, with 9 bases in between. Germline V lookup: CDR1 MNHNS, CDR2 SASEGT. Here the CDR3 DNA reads TGTGCCAGCAGTGAACGGGGGCGGACTGAAGCTTTCTTT. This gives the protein CASSERGRTEAFF.

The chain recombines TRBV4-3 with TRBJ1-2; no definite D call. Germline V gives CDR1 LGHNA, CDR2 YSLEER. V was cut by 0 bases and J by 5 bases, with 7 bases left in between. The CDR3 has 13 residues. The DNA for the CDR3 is TGCGCCAGCAGCCAAGATAACCTTTATGGCTACACCTTC. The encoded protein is CASSQDNLYGYTF.

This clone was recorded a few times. The CDR3 DNA follows: TGCGCCAGCAGCCCGAACCCCCCAGGGGTCCGAGGGGAGCTGTTTTTT. This codes for CASSPNPPGVRGELFF. V gene TRBV5-1 combines with J gene TRBJ2-2, with D maybe TRBD1 (6 bases). CDR3 length equals 16 residues. The V end was cut by 4 bases, the J end by 8 bases, with 21 bases between. The germline gives CDR1 SGHRS, CDR2 YFSETQ.

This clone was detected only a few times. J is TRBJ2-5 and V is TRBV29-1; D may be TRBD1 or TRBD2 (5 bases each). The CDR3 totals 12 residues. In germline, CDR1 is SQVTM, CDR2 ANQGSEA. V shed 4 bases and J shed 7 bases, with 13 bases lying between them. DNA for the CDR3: TGCAGCGTTGGTAGGGACGGAGGGACCCAGTACTTC. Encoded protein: CSVGRDGGTQYF.

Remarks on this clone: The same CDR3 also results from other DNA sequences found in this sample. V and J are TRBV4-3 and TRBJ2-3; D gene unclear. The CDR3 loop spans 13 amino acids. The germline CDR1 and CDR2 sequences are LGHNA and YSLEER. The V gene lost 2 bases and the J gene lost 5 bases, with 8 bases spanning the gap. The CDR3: CASSQRTGDTQYF. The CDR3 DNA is TGCGCCAGCAGCCAACGGACCGGAGATACGCAGTATTTT.

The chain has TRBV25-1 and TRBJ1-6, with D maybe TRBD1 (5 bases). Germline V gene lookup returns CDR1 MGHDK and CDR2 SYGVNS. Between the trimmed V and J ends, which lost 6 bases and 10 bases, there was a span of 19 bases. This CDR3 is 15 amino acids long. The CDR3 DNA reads TGTGCCAGCAGCCCCCAGGGTGGAGTGCGCTCACCCCTCCACTTT. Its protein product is CASSPQGGVRSPLHF.

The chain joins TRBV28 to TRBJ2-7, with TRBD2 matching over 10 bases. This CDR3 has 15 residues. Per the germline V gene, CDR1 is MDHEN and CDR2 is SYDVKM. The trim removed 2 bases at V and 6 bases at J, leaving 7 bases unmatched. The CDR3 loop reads CASSLPASGSLEQYF. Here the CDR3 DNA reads TGTGCCAGCAGTTTACCGGCTAGCGGGAGTCTCGAGCAGTACTTC.

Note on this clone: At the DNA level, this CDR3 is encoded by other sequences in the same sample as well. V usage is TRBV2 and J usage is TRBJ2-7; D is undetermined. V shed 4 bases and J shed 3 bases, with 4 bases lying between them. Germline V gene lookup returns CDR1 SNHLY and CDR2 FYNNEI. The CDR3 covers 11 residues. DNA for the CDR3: TGTGCCAGCAGTGCTTACTACGAGCAGTACTTC. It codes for CASSAYYEQYF.

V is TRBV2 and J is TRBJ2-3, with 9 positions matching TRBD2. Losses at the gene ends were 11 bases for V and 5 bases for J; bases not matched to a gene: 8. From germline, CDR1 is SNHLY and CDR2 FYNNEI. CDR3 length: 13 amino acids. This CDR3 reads CAGVAGVGDTQYF. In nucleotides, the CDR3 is TGTGCCGGGGTAGCGGGAGTGGGAGATACGCAGTATTTT.